These T cell receptor beta chains were read from a single sample in a study of cytomegalovirus exposure and HLA in healthy donors. Profiled with immunoSEQ multiplex PCR; TCRdb holds only in-frame clones, not every one. The table lists around 110,000 clones, 70% to 80% of them singletons, with over 1.5% in the top ten. What was sequenced was PBMCs. The receptor source for this set is a woman in her late teens or twenties in good health and CMV-seronegative. CDR3s include the opening cysteine and the closing phenylalanine or tryptophan. The order of the fields is D gene, V gene, clone size, J gene, CDR3 protein, CDR3 DNA. The D gene is left open where the match is weak. A clone size is listed for some rows: how often the clone was seen (once, few, many), or a class if it is expanded.

D gene: -
V gene: TRBV6-1
clone size: -
J gene: TRBJ2-5
CDR3 protein: CASSRPGGDSGTQYF
CDR3 DNA: TGTGCCAGCAGCCGCCCCGGAGGCGATTCGGGGACCCAGTACTTC

D gene: -
V gene: TRBV18
clone size: -
J gene: TRBJ1-1
CDR3 protein: CASSPPAGVEAFF
CDR3 DNA: TGTGCCAGCTCACCACCGGCGGGGGTTGAAGCTTTCTTT

D gene: -
V gene: TRBV4-1
clone size: -
J gene: TRBJ2-5
CDR3 protein: CASSQAGVETQYF
CDR3 DNA: TGCGCCAGCAGCCAAGCGGGGGTGGAGACCCAGTACTTC

D gene: TRBD2
V gene: TRBV4-1
clone size: -
J gene: TRBJ2-1
CDR3 protein: CASTRLAGGGDEQFF
CDR3 DNA: TGCGCCAGCACCCGTCTAGCGGGGGGCGGGGATGAGCAGTTCTTC

D gene: TRBD1
V gene: TRBV10-3
clone size: -
J gene: TRBJ2-2
CDR3 protein: CAISVGQGTNTGELFF
CDR3 DNA: TGTGCCATCAGTGTGGGACAGGGGACGAACACCGGGGAGCTGTTTTTT

D gene: TRBD1
V gene: TRBV5-4
clone size: -
J gene: TRBJ1-1
CDR3 protein: CASSLWTGMAEAFF
CDR3 DNA: TGTGCCAGCAGCTTGTGGACAGGGATGGCTGAAGCTTTCTTT

D gene: TRBD1
V gene: TRBV29-1
clone size: -
J gene: TRBJ1-2
CDR3 protein: CSTGLLDRADGYTF
CDR3 DNA: TGCAGCACAGGATTATTGGACAGGGCGGATGGCTACACCTTC

D gene: -
V gene: TRBV27
clone size: -
J gene: TRBJ2-1
CDR3 protein: CASSLVIRGGDGQTYNEQFF
CDR3 DNA: TGTGCCAGCAGTTTGGTGATCCGAGGTGGTGACGGACAGACCTACAATGAGCAGTTCTTC

D gene: -
V gene: TRBV9
clone size: -
J gene: TRBJ1-4
CDR3 protein: CASSVRTGEKLFF
CDR3 DNA: TGTGCCAGCAGCGTTCGGACGGGGGAAAAACTGTTTTTT

D gene: -
V gene: TRBV13
clone size: -
J gene: TRBJ1-6
CDR3 protein: CASSLWADNSPLHF
CDR3 DNA: TGTGCCAGCAGCTTATGGGCAGATAATTCACCCCTCCACTTT

D gene: -
V gene: TRBV29-1
clone size: -
J gene: TRBJ1-2
CDR3 protein: CSVEAGAGYGYTF
CDR3 DNA: TGCAGCGTTGAGGCAGGGGCGGGCTATGGCTACACCTTC

D gene: -
V gene: TRBV30
clone size: few
J gene: TRBJ1-4
CDR3 protein: CAWSGRQGEKLFF
CDR3 DNA: TGTGCCTGGAGTGGAAGGCAGGGGGAAAAACTGTTTTTT

D gene: -
V gene: TRBV6-5
clone size: few
J gene: TRBJ2-7
CDR3 protein: CASSQGREQYF
CDR3 DNA: TGTGCCAGCAGTCAGGGTCGCGAGCAGTACTTC

D gene: TRBD2
V gene: TRBV5-1
clone size: -
J gene: TRBJ2-1
CDR3 protein: CASSLFSSGGTYNEQFF
CDR3 DNA: TGCGCCAGCAGCTTGTTTTCCAGCGGGGGGACCTACAATGAGCAGTTCTTC

D gene: -
V gene: TRBV5-8
clone size: -
J gene: TRBJ1-3
CDR3 protein: CASSSRGSASGNTIYF
CDR3 DNA: TGTGCCAGCAGCTCACGGGGATCCGCCTCTGGAAACACCATATATTTT

D gene: TRBD1
V gene: TRBV10-2
clone size: -
J gene: TRBJ1-1
CDR3 protein: CASTRTGSNTEAFF
CDR3 DNA: TGCGCCAGCACGCGGACAGGGTCGAATACTGAAGCTTTCTTT

D gene: TRBD1
V gene: TRBV25-1
clone size: -
J gene: TRBJ1-3
CDR3 protein: CASSVRGTGNTIYF
CDR3 DNA: TGTGCCAGCAGTGTCAGGGGGACCGGAAACACCATATATTTT

D gene: -
V gene: TRBV29-1
clone size: -
J gene: TRBJ1-4
CDR3 protein: CSAAGPGPTTNEKLFF
CDR3 DNA: TGCAGCGCCGCGGGGCCAGGGCCGACAACTAATGAAAAACTGTTTTTT

D gene: TRBD1
V gene: TRBV7-2
clone size: -
J gene: TRBJ2-1
CDR3 protein: CASSLEVSGGYNEQFF
CDR3 DNA: TGTGCCAGCAGCTTAGAGGTGTCAGGGGGTTACAATGAGCAGTTCTTC

D gene: -
V gene: TRBV5-4
clone size: few
J gene: TRBJ1-1
CDR3 protein: CASSLTENTEAFF
CDR3 DNA: TGTGCCAGCAGCTTGACAGAGAACACTGAAGCTTTCTTT

D gene: TRBD2
V gene: TRBV9
clone size: -
J gene: TRBJ2-3
CDR3 protein: CASSVGGGSTDTQYF
CDR3 DNA: TGTGCCAGCAGCGTAGGCGGGGGTAGCACAGATACGCAGTATTTT

D gene: -
V gene: TRBV5-4
clone size: -
J gene: TRBJ1-6
CDR3 protein: CASSLDGGRNSPLHF
CDR3 DNA: TGTGCCAGCAGCTTGGACGGGGGACGGAATTCACCCCTCCACTTT

D gene: -
V gene: TRBV28
clone size: once
J gene: TRBJ1-5
CDR3 protein: CASQDSSNQPQHF
CDR3 DNA: TGTGCCAGCCAGGACAGTAGCAATCAGCCCCAGCATTTT

D gene: TRBD1
V gene: TRBV6-6
clone size: -
J gene: TRBJ2-7
CDR3 protein: CASRARTGEPYEQYF
CDR3 DNA: TGTGCCAGCAGGGCGAGGACAGGGGAGCCCTACGAGCAGTACTTC

D gene: TRBD1
V gene: TRBV19
clone size: -
J gene: TRBJ1-5
CDR3 protein: CASSTWTGNQPQHF
CDR3 DNA: TGTGCCAGTAGTACATGGACAGGGAATCAGCCCCAGCATTTT

D gene: TRBD1
V gene: TRBV27
clone size: -
J gene: TRBJ1-1
CDR3 protein: CASSSTGERTEAFF
CDR3 DNA: TGTGCCAGCAGTTCTACAGGGGAGAGGACTGAAGCTTTCTTT

D gene: -
V gene: TRBV28
clone size: few
J gene: TRBJ1-2
CDR3 protein: CASSFRYRDTREGYTF
CDR3 DNA: TGTGCCAGCAGTTTCCGTTACCGGGACACACGGGAAGGCTACACCTTC

D gene: -
V gene: TRBV2
clone size: -
J gene: TRBJ2-4
CDR3 protein: CASVKTRDGIQYF
CDR3 DNA: TGTGCCAGCGTCAAGACGAGGGATGGCATTCAGTACTTC

D gene: -
V gene: TRBV10-2
clone size: -
J gene: TRBJ1-1
CDR3 protein: CASRDPQGPNTEAFF
CDR3 DNA: TGCGCCAGCAGGGATCCTCAGGGGCCGAACACTGAAGCTTTCTTT

D gene: TRBD1
V gene: TRBV5-1
clone size: -
J gene: TRBJ1-1
CDR3 protein: CASSFVQGQGKAFF
CDR3 DNA: TGCGCCAGCAGCTTCGTCCAGGGACAGGGAAAAGCTTTCTTT

D gene: TRBD1
V gene: TRBV28
clone size: -
J gene: TRBJ1-4
CDR3 protein: CASSPLPTGSNEKLFF
CDR3 DNA: TGTGCCAGCAGCCCCCTCCCGACAGGGTCAAATGAAAAACTGTTTTTT

D gene: TRBD1
V gene: TRBV29-1
clone size: -
J gene: TRBJ2-7
CDR3 protein: CSVYSRGSYEQYF
CDR3 DNA: TGCAGCGTCTATAGCAGGGGGTCGTACGAGCAGTACTTC

D gene: TRBD1
V gene: TRBV2
clone size: -
J gene: TRBJ1-6
CDR3 protein: CASSLARQGTSPLHF
CDR3 DNA: TGTGCCAGCAGCTTAGCTCGACAGGGGACCTCACCCCTCCACTTT

D gene: TRBD1
V gene: TRBV2
clone size: -
J gene: TRBJ1-6
CDR3 protein: CASLPGQGNSYNSPLHF
CDR3 DNA: TGTGCCAGCCTTCCCGGACAGGGCAATTCCTATAATTCGCCCCTCCACTTT

D gene: -
V gene: TRBV6-5
clone size: few
J gene: TRBJ1-1
CDR3 protein: CASSYASFGEGAEAFF
CDR3 DNA: TGTGCCAGCAGTTACGCTTCGTTCGGCGAAGGGGCTGAAGCTTTCTTT

D gene: TRBD1
V gene: TRBV6-5
clone size: -
J gene: TRBJ2-7
CDR3 protein: CASSWTGTYEQYF
CDR3 DNA: TGTGCCAGCAGCTGGACAGGGACCTACGAGCAGTACTTC

D gene: -
V gene: TRBV27
clone size: -
J gene: TRBJ1-6
CDR3 protein: CASSSGSPNGSPLHF
CDR3 DNA: TGTGCCAGCAGTTCGGGAAGCCCGAACGGTTCACCCCTCCACTTT

D gene: TRBD1
V gene: TRBV10-3
clone size: few
J gene: TRBJ2-7
CDR3 protein: CAISEPTGDSYEQYF
CDR3 DNA: TGTGCCATCAGTGAGCCGACAGGGGATTCGTACGAGCAGTACTTC

D gene: TRBD1
V gene: TRBV28
clone size: -
J gene: TRBJ2-7
CDR3 protein: CASSLADRLLYEQYF
CDR3 DNA: TGTGCCAGCAGTCTTGCGGACAGGCTGCTCTACGAGCAGTACTTC

D gene: -
V gene: TRBV5-8
clone size: -
J gene: TRBJ2-2
CDR3 protein: CASSVTGPRELFF
CDR3 DNA: TGTGCCAGCAGCGTTACAGGTCCCCGGGAGCTGTTTTTT